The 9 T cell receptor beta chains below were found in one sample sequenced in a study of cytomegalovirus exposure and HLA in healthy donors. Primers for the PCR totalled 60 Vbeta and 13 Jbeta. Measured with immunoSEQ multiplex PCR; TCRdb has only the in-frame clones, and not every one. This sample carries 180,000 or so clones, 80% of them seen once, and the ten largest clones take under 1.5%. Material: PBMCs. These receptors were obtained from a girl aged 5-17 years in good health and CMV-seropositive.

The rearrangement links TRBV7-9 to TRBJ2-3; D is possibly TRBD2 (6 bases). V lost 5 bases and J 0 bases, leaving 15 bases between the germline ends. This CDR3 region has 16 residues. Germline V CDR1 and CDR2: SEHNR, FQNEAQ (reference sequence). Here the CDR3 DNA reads TGTGCCAGCAGCCCCCTGGCGCTAGCGAGCACAGATACGCAGTATTTT. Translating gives CASSPLALASTDTQYF.

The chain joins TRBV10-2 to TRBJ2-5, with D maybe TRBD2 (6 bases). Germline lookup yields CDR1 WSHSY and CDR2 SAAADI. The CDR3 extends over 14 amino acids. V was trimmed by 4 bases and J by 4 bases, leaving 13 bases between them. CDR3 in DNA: TGCGCCAGCAGTGTGGCAGGAGGGACAGAGACCCAGTACTTC. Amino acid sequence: CASSVAGGTETQYF.

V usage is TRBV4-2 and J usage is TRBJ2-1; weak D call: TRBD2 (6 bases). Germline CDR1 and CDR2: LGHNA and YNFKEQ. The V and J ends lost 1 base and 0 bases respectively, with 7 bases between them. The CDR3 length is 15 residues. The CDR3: CASSQAGSSYNEQFF. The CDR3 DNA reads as TGTGCCAGCAGCCAAGCCGGGAGCTCCTACAATGAGCAGTTCTTC.

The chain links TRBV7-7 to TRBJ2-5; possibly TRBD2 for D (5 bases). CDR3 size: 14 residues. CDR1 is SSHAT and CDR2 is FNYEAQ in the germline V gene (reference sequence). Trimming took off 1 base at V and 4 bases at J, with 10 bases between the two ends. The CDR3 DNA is TGTGCCAGCAGCTTAGGTGGGGAGACAGAGACCCAGTACTTC. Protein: CASSLGGETETQYF.

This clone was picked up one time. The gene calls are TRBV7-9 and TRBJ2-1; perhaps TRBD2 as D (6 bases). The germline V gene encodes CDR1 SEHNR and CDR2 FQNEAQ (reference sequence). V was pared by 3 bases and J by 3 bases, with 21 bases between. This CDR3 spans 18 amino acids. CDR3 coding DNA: TGTGCCAGCAGCTTCGGACGGGGGAATGGGGGATTCTACAATGAGCAGTTCTTC. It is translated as CASSFGRGNGGFYNEQFF. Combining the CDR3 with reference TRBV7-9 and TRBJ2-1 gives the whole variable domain DTGVSQNPRHKITKRGQNVTFRCDPISEHNRLYWYRQTLGQGPEFLTYFQNEAQLEKSRLLSDRFSAERPKGSFSTLEIQRTEQGDSAMYLCASSFGRGNGGFYNEQFFGPGTRLTVL.

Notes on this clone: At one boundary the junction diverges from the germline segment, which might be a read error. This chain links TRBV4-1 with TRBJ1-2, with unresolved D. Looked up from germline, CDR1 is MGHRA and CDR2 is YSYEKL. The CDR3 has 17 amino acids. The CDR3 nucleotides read TGCGCCAGCAGCCAAGATCTTACAGACACCGCTAATTATGGCTACACCTTC. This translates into CASSQDLTDTANYGYTF.

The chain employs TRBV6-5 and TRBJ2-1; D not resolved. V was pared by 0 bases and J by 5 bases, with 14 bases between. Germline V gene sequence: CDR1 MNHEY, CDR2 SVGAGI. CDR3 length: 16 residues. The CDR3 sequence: CASSYSINYPDNEQFF. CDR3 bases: TGTGCCAGCAGTTACTCCATCAACTATCCCGACAATGAGCAGTTCTTC.

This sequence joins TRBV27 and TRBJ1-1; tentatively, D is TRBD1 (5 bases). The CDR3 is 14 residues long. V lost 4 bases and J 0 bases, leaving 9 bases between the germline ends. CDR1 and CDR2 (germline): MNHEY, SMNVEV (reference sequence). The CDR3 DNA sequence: TGTGCCAGCAGTTCCCCAGGGTTGAACACTGAAGCTTTCTTT. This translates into CASSSPGLNTEAFF.

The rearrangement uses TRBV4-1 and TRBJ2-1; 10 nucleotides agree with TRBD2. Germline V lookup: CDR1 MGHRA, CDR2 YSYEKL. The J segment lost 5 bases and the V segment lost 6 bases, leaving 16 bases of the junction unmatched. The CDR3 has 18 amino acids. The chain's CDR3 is CASSRGTQGLANHNEQFF. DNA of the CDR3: TGCGCCAGCAGTCGCGGGACCCAGGGACTAGCGAATCACAATGAGCAGTTCTTC.